This is a list of T cell receptor beta chains from one sample in a study of T cells in Graves' hyperthyroidism and ophthalmopathy. TCRdb passed the multiplex PCR reads through MiXCR, listing each CDR3 protein once. The sample consists of hundreds of thousands of distinct CDR3 sequences, around 15% of them appearing once. Source material: blood. The receptors shown here come from a woman in her late teens or twenties with Graves' hyperthyroidism. The CDR3 runs from the conserved cysteine through the conserved F or W. D genes are given only for firm matches. Clone size is stated in some rows and not others, as once, few, many or a class when expanded.

size	V	D	J	DNA	CDR3
few	TRBV7-2	TRBD1	TRBJ2-3	TGTGCCAGCAGCTTAGCCCCCTTGACAGGGGGCAAGGATACGCAGTATTTT	CASSLAPLTGGKDTQYF
many	TRBV7-9	TRBD1	TRBJ1-5	TGTGCCAGCAGCCGAGGACAGGGGGAAGGCAATCAGCCCCAGCATTTT	CASSRGQGEGNQPQHF
many	TRBV3-1	.	TRBJ1-5	TGTGCCAGCAGCTGGACCATCGATCAGCCCCAGCATTTT	CASSWTIDQPQHF
many	TRBV6-2/TRBV6-3	.	TRBJ2-4	TGTGCCAGCAGGGTAGACCAGGGCGGAAACATTCAGTACTTC	CASRVDQGGNIQYF
few	TRBV19	.	TRBJ1-5	TGTGCCAGTAATCCGGACTATAGCAATCAGCCCCAGCATTTT	CASNPDYSNQPQHF
.	TRBV5-1	TRBD1	TRBJ1-2	TGCGCCAGCAGCTTGGCAGGGGGCGAACGCGGCTACACCTTC	CASSLAGGERGYTF
.	TRBV6-1	.	TRBJ1-5	TGTGCCAGCAGTGAAGTAGGGGGAAATCAGCCCCAGCATTTT	CASSEVGGNQPQHF
.	TRBV28	.	TRBJ1-1	TGTGCCAGCAGTCCCGTGTACACTGAAGCTTTCTTT	CASSPVYTEAFF
many	TRBV7-9	TRBD1	TRBJ1-5	TGTGCCAGCAGCACAAGACAGGGTGGACAGCCCCAGCATTTT	CASSTRQGGQPQHF
many	TRBV29-1	.	TRBJ1-2	TGCAGCGTTGAAGTCCAGGTCTATGGCTACACCTTC	CSVEVQVYGYTF
many	TRBV12-3/TRBV12-4	TRBD2	TRBJ2-5	TGTGCCAGCAGTTTGTACACTAGCGGACAAGAGACCCAGTACTTC	CASSLYTSGQETQYF
many	TRBV2	.	TRBJ1-5	TGTGCCAGCAGTGAATTCAGGGATCAGCCCCAGCATTTT	CASSEFRDQPQHF
.	TRBV7-6	.	TRBJ2-3	TGTGCCAGCAGCCGGACCAACACAGATACGCAGTATTTT	CASSRTNTDTQYF
few	TRBV7-3	.	TRBJ1-2	TGTGCCCAAGCTCCGTGGGTCCGCTATGGCTACACCTTC	CAQAPWVRYGYTF
few	TRBV7-9	TRBD1	TRBJ2-7	TGTGCCAGCCTTGGGGACCCTGACAGGGGTGGCGACGAGCAGTACTTC	CASLGDPDRGGDEQYF
many	TRBV4-1	.	TRBJ1-5	TGCGCCAGCAGCCAAGACTGGCAGGGCGGACAGCCCCAGCATTTT	CASSQDWQGGQPQHF
.	TRBV5-8	.	TRBJ2-1	TGTGCCAGCAGCTTGGAGGGAAGCGCCTACAATGAGCAGTTCTTC	CASSLEGSAYNEQFF
.	TRBV19	.	TRBJ2-7	TGTGCCAGTAGTCCTAGCGTAAGCTACGAGCAGTACTTC	CASSPSVSYEQYF
.	TRBV5-6	.	TRBJ2-2	TGTGCCAGCAGCTTGGACAGCGTAAGATACACCGGGGAGCTGTTTTTT	CASSLDSVRYTGELFF
many	TRBV4-1	.	TRBJ1-1	TGCGCCAGCAGCCAAAGGGTAGGCGATTCCTACACTGAAGCTTTCTTT	CASSQRVGDSYTEAFF
.	TRBV7-8	.	TRBJ1-5	TGTGCCAGCAGCTTAGATCCCACTATCGTCAATCAGCCCCAGCATTTT	CASSLDPTIVNQPQHF
many	TRBV5-6	.	TRBJ2-1	TGTGCCAGCAGCTTTCTTCCCGGGAGCTACAATGAGCAGTTCTTC	CASSFLPGSYNEQFF
.	TRBV19	.	TRBJ1-1	TGTGCCAGTAGTAATCGGCCCAACTCGGATGAAGCTTTCTTT	CASSNRPNSDEAFF
many	TRBV28	.	TRBJ1-5	TGTGCCAGCAGCGGACCAGGGAGTAATCAGCCCCAGCATTTT	CASSGPGSNQPQHF
.	TRBV19	.	TRBJ2-7	TGTGCCAGTAGTATCTCGGGGGGCAGTGGCTACGAGCAGTACTTC	CASSISGGSGYEQYF
once	TRBV28	.	TRBJ1-1	TGTGCCAGCAGTTTACCGGACAGTATGAACACTGAAGCTTTCTTT	CASSLPDSMNTEAFF
many	TRBV27	TRBD1	TRBJ2-7	TGTGCCAGCAGTCCCTGGACAGGGCTATCCTTCGAGCAGTACTTC	CASSPWTGLSFEQYF
many	TRBV3-1	.	TRBJ2-5	TGTGCCAGCAGCCCTCAGGACTACGAAGAGACCCAGTACTTC	CASSPQDYEETQYF
.	TRBV4-2	.	TRBJ2-5	TGTGCCAGCAGCCCCGACCACTTAGCGAGCGAGACCCAGTACTTC	CASSPDHLASETQYF
many	TRBV4-1	TRBD1	TRBJ1-1	TGCGCCAGCAGCCAAATCGGGACAGGAAACACTGAAGCTTTCTTT	CASSQIGTGNTEAFF
.	TRBV12-3/TRBV12-4	TRBD1	TRBJ2-6	TGTGCCAGCAGTGACAGGGGGGGATCTGGGGCCAACGTCCTGACTTTC	CASSDRGGSGANVLTF